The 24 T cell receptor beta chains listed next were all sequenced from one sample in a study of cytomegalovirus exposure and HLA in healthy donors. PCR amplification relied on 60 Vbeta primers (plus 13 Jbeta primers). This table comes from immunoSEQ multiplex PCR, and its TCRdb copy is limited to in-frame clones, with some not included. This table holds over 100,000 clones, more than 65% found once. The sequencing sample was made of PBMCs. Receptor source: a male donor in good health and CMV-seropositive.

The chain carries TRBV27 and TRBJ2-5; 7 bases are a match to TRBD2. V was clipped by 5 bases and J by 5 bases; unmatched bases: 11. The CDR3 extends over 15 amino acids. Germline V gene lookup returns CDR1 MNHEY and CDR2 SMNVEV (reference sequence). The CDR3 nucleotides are TGTGCCAGCAGTGGGGGGAGGGCCCTAGGGGAGACCCAGTACTTC. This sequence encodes CASSGGRALGETQYF.

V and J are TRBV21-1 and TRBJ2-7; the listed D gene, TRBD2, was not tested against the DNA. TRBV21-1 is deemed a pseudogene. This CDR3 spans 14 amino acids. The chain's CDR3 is CASVAGGVGYEQYF. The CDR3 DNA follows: TGTGCCAGCGTAGCGGGAGGGGTGGGCTACGAGCAGTACTTC.

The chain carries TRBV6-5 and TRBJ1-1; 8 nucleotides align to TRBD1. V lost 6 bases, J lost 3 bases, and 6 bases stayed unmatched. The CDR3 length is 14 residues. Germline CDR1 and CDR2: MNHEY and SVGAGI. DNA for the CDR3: TGTGCCAGCAGGAGACAGGGGTCTGACACTGAAGCTTTCTTT. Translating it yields CASRRQGSDTEAFF.

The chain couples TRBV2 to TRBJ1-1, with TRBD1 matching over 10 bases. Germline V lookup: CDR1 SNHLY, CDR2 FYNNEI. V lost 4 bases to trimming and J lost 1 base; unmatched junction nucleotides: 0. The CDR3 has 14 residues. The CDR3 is CASSGTGGNTEAFF. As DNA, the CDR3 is TGTGCCAGCAGTGGGACAGGGGGGAACACTGAAGCTTTCTTT.

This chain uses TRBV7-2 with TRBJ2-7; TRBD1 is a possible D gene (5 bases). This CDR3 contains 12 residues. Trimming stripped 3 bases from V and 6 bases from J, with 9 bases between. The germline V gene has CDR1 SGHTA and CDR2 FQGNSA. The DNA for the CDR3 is TGTGCCAGCAGCTTGTGGGGCGTCGAGCAGTACTTC. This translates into CASSLWGVEQYF.

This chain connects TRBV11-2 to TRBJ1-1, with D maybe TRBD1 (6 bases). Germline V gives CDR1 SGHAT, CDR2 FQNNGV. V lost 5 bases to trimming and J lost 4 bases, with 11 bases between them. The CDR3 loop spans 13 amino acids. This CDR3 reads CASSAGGATEAFF. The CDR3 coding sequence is TGTGCCAGCAGCGCCGGGGGGGCCACTGAAGCTTTCTTT. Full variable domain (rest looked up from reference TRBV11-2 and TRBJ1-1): EAGVAQSPRYKIIEKRQSVAFWCNPISGHATLYWYQQILGQGPKLLIQFQNNGVVDDSQLPKDRFSAERLKGVDSTLKIQPAKLEDSAVYLCASSAGGATEAFFGQGTRLTVV.

The CDR3 DNA sequence: TGTGCCAGCAGTTCCAAGGGACAGGGGTTCAATGAAAAACTGTTTTTT. This translates into CASSSKGQGFNEKLFF. V and J are TRBV6-5 and TRBJ1-4; 10 bases map to TRBD1. The CDR3 loop spans 16 amino acids. From germline, CDR1 is MNHEY and CDR2 SVGAGI. The junction had 7 bases not matched to a gene; V was cut back by 4 bases and J by 5 bases.

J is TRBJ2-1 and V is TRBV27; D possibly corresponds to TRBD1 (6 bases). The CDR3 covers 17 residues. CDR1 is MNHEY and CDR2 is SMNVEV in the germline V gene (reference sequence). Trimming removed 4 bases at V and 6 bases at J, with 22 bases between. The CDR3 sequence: CASSSSLHRVTVNEQFF. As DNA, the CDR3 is TGTGCCAGCAGTTCCTCGCTCCACAGGGTCACCGTCAATGAGCAGTTCTTC.

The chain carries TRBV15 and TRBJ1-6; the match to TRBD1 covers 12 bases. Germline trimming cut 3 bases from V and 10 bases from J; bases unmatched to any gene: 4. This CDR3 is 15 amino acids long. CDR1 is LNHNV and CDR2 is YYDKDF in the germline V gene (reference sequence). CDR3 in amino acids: CATSSGDRGLSPLHF. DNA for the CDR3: TGTGCCACCAGCAGTGGGGACAGGGGGCTGTCACCCCTCCACTTT.

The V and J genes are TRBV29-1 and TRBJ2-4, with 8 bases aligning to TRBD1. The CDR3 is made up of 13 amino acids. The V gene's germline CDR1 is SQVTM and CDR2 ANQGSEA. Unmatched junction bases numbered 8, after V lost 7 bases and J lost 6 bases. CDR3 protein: CSGSGTGGNIQYF. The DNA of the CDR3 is TGCAGCGGATCCGGGACAGGAGGAAACATTCAGTACTTC.

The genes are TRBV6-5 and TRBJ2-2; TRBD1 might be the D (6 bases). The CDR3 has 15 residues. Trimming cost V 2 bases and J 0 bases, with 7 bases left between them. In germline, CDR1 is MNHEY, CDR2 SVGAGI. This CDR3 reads CASSYDRPNTGELFF. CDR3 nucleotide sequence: TGTGCCAGCAGTTACGACAGGCCGAACACCGGGGAGCTGTTTTTT.

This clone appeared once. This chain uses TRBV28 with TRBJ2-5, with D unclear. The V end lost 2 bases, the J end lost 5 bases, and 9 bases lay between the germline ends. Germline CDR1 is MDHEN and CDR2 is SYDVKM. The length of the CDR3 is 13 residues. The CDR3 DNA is TGTGCCAGCAGTTTAATGGGCGATGAGACCCAGTACTTC. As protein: CASSLMGDETQYF.

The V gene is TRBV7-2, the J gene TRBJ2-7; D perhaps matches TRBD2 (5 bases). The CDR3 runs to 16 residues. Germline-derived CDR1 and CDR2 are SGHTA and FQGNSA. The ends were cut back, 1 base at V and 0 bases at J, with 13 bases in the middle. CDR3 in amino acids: CASSLVGDISSYEQYF. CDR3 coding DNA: TGTGCCAGCAGCTTAGTCGGGGATATTAGCTCCTACGAGCAGTACTTC. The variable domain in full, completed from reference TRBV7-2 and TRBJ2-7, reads GAGVSQSPSNKVTEKGKDVELRCDPISGHTALYWYRQSLGQGLEFLIYFQGNSAPDKSGLPSDRFSAERTGGSVSTLTIQRTQQEDSAVYLCASSLVGDISSYEQYFGPGTRLTVT.

In nucleotides, the CDR3 is TGCAGCGTTGAAGATTCGGACAGTCGGTCCTACGAGCAGTACTTC. Translated: CSVEDSDSRSYEQYF. This rearrangement joins TRBV29-1 to TRBJ2-7; possible D gene TRBD1, 6 bases. The germline V gene encodes CDR1 SQVTM and CDR2 ANQGSEA. CDR3 length equals 15 residues. Trimming left V 0 bases short and J 1 base short, with 13 bases between.

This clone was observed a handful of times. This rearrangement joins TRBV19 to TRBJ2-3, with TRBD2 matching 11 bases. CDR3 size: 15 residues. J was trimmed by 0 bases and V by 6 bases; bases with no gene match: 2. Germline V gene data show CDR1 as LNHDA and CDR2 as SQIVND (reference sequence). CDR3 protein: CASRRLAGSTDTQYF. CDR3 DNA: TGTGCCAGTAGGAGACTAGCGGGAAGCACAGATACGCAGTATTTT. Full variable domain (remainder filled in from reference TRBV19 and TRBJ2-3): DGGITQSPKYLFRKEGQNVTLSCEQNLNHDAMYWYRQDPGQGLRLIYYSQIVNDFQKGDIAEGYSVSREKKESFPLTVTSAQKNPTAFYLCASRRLAGSTDTQYFGPGTRLTVL.

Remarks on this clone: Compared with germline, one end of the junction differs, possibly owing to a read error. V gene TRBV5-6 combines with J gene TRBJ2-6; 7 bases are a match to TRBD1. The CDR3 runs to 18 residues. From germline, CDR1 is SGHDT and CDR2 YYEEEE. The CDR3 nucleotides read TGTGCCAGCAGCTCGACGGGACAGAGGGATCCTGGGGCCAACGGCCTGACTTTC. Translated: CASSSTGQRDPGANGLTF.

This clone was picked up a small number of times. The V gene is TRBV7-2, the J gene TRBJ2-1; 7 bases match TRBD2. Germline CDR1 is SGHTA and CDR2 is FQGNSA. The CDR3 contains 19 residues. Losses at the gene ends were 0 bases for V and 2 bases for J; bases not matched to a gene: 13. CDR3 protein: CASSLAPVIGGRAYNEQFF. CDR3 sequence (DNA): TGTGCCAGCAGCTTAGCGCCTGTTATTGGCGGGAGAGCCTACAATGAGCAGTTCTTC.

The CDR3 DNA reads TGTGCCAGCAGCGGGACTACCTACGAGCAGTACTTC. Its protein is CASSGTTYEQYF. The J gene is TRBJ2-7, the V gene TRBV9, with D tentatively TRBD2 (6 bases). Between the trimmed V and J ends, which lost 3 bases and 2 bases, there was a span of 6 bases. Per the germline V gene, CDR1 is SGDLS and CDR2 is YYNGEE. The CDR3 sequence is 12 residues long.

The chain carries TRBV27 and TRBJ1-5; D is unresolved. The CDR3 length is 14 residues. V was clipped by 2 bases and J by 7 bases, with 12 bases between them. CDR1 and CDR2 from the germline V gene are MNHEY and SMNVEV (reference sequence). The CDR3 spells CASSLGDSGQPQHF. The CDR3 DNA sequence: TGTGCCAGCAGTTTAGGAGATTCGGGGCAGCCCCAGCATTTT.

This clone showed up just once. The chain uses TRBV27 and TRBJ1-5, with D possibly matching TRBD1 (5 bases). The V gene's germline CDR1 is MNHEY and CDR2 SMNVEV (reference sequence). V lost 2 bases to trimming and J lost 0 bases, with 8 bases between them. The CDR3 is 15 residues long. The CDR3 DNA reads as TGTGCCAGCAGTTTACAGGGTTATAGCAATCAGCCCCAGCATTTT. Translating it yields CASSLQGYSNQPQHF.

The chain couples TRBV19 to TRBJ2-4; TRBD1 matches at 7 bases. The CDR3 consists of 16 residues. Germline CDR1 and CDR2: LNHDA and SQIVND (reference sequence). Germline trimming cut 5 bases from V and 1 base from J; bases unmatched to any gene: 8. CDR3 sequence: CASSGGQEFAKNIQYF. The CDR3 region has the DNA TGTGCCAGTAGTGGCGGACAGGAATTTGCCAAAAACATTCAGTACTTC.

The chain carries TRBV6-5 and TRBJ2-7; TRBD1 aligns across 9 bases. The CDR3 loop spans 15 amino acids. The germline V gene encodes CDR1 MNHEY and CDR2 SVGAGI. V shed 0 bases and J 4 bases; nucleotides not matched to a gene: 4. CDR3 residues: CASSYSTGTGYEQYF. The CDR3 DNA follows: TGTGCCAGCAGTTACTCGACCGGGACAGGGTACGAGCAGTACTTC.

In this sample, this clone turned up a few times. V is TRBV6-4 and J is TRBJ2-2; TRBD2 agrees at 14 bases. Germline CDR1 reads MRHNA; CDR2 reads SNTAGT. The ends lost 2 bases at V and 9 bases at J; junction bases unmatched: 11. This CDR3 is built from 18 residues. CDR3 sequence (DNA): TGTGCCAGCAGTGACGTCGGGACTAGCGGGAGTGAAGTCAGGGAGCTGTTTTTT. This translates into CASSDVGTSGSEVRELFF.

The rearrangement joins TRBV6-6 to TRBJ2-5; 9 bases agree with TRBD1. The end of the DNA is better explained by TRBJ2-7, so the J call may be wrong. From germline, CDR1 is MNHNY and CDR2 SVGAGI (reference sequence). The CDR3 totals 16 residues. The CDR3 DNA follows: TGTGCCAGCAGTCCCAGAGGCGGGACAGGGACCTACGAGCAGTACTTC. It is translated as CASSPRGGTGTYEQYF.